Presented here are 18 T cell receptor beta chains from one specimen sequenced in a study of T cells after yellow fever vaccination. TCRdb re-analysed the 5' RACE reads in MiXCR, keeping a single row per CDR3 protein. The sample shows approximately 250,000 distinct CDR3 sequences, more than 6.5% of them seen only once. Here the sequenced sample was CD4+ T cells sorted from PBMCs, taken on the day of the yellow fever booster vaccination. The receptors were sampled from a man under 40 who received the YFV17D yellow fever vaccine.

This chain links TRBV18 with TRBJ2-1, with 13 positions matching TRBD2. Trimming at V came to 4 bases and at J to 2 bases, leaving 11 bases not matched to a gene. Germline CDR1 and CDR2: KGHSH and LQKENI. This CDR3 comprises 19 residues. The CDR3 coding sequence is TGTGCCAGCTCACTTTATTCCGGGACTAGCGGGATCACCTACAATGAGCAGTTCTTC. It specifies CASSLYSGTSGITYNEQFF.

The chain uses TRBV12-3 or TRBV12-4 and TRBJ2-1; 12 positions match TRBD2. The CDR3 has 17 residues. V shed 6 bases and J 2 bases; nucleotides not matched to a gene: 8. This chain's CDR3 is CASSETGTSGPYNEQFF. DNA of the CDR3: TGTGCCAGCAGCGAAACCGGGACTAGCGGGCCCTACAATGAGCAGTTCTTC.

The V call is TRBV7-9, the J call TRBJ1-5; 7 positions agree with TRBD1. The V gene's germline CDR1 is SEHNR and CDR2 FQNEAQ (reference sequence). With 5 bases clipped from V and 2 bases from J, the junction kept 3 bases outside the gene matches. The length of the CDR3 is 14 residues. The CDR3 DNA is TGTGCCAGCAGCGGGGACAGCCGCAATCAGCCCCAGCATTTT. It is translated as CASSGDSRNQPQHF.

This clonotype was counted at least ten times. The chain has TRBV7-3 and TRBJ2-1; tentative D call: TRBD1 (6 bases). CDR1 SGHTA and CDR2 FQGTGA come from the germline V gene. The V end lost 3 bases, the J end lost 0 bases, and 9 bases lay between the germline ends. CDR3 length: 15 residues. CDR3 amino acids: CASSFTGSSYNEQFF. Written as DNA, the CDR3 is TGTGCCAGCAGCTTTACAGGGAGCTCCTACAATGAGCAGTTCTTC.

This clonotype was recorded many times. The CDR3 nucleotides read TGTGCCAGCAGCTTTGGGCTAGCGGGAGCAGATACGCAGTATTTT. Translating gives CASSFGLAGADTQYF. The chain is built from TRBV7-2 and TRBJ2-3; 10 bases match TRBD2. With 3 bases clipped from V and 4 bases from J, the junction kept 4 bases outside the gene matches. This CDR3 contains 15 residues. The germline V gene encodes CDR1 SGHTA and CDR2 FQGNSA.

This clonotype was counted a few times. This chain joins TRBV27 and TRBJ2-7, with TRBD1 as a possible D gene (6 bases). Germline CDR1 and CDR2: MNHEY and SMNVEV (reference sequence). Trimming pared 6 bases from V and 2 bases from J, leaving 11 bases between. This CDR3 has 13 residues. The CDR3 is CASRDSGTYEQYF. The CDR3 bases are TGTGCCAGCAGGGACAGTGGCACCTACGAGCAGTACTTC.

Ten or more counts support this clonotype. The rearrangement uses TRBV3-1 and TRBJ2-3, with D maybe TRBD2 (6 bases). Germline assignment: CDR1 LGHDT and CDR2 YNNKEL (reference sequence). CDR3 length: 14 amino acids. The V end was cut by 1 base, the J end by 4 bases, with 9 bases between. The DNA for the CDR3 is TGTGCCAGCAGCCAAGCTAGCGTACCAGATACGCAGTATTTT. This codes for CASSQASVPDTQYF.

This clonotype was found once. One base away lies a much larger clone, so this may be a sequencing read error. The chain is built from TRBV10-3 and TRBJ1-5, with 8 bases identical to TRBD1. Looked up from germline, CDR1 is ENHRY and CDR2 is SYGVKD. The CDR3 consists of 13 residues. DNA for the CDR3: TGTGCCAACAGTCAGGGGGCTGGGCAGCCCCAGCATTTT. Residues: CANSQGAGQPQHF.

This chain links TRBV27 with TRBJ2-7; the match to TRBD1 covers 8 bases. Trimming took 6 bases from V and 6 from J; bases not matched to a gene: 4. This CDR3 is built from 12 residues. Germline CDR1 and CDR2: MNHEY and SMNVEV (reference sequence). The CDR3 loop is CASRTGVGEQYF. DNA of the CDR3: TGTGCCAGCAGGACAGGGGTTGGCGAGCAGTACTTC.

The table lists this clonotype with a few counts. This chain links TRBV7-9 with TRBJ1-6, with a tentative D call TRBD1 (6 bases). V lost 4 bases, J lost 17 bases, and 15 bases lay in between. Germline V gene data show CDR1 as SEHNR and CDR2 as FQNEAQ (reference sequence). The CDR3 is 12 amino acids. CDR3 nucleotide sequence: TGTGCCAGCAGCTCAACCGGGACACGGATCCACTTT. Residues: CASSSTGTRIHF.

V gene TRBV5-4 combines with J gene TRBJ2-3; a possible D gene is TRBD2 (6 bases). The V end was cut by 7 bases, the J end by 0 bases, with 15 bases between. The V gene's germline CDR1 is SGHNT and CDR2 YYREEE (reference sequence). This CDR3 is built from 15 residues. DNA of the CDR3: TGTGCCAGCCTGGAGGGCGGGACTAGCACAGATACGCAGTATTTT. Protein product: CASLEGGTSTDTQYF.

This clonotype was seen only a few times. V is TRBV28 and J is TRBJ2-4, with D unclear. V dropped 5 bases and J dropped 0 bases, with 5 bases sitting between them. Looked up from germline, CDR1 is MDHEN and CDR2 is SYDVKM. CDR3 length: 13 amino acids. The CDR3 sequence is CASSTTAKNIQYF. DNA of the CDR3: TGTGCCAGCAGTACTACAGCCAAAAACATTCAGTACTTC.

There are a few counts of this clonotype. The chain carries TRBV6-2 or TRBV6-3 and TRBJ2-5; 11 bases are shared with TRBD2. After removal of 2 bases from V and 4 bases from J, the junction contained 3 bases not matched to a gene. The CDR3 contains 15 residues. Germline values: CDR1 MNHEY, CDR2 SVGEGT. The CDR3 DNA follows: TGTGCCAGCAGTTACCTAGCGGGAGGAGTAGAGACCCAGTACTTC. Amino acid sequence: CASSYLAGGVETQYF.

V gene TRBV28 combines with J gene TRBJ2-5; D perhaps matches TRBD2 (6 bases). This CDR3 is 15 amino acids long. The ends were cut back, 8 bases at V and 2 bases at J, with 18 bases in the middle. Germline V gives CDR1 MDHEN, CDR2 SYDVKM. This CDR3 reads CASSKTGAGQETQYF. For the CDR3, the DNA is TGTGCCAGCTCTAAAACGGGCGCGGGACAAGAGACCCAGTACTTC.

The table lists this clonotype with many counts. Here the CDR3 DNA reads TGCGCCAGCAGAATAGCGGGAGTGCGAGATACGCAGTATTTT. Translating it yields CASRIAGVRDTQYF. The rearrangement links TRBV5-1 to TRBJ2-3, with 9 bases that match TRBD2. Trimming took 5 bases from V and 5 from J; bases not matched to a gene: 6. The CDR3 runs to 14 residues. CDR1 SGHRS and CDR2 YFSETQ come from the germline V gene.

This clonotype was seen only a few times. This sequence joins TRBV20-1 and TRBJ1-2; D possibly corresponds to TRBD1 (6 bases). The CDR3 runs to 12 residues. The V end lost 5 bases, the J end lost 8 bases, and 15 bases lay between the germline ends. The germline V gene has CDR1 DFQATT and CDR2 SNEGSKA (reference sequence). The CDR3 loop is CSAGNRVAGYTF. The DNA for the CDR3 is TGCAGTGCTGGCAACAGGGTAGCGGGCTACACCTTC.

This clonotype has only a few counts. Written as DNA, the CDR3 is TGCGCCAGCACCCGGCGAGATACGCAGTATTTT. Translation gives CASTRRDTQYF. This sequence joins TRBV5-1 and TRBJ2-3; D is ambiguous. Trimming left V 6 bases short and J 5 bases short, with 7 bases between. Germline V gives CDR1 SGHRS, CDR2 YFSETQ. This CDR3 has 11 amino acids.

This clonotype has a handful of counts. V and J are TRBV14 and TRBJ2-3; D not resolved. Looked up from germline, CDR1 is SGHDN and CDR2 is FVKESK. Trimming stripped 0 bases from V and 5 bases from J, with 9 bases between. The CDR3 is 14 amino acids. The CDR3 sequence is CASSQDPLQDTQYF. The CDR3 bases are TGTGCCAGCAGCCAAGATCCCCTACAAGATACGCAGTATTTT.